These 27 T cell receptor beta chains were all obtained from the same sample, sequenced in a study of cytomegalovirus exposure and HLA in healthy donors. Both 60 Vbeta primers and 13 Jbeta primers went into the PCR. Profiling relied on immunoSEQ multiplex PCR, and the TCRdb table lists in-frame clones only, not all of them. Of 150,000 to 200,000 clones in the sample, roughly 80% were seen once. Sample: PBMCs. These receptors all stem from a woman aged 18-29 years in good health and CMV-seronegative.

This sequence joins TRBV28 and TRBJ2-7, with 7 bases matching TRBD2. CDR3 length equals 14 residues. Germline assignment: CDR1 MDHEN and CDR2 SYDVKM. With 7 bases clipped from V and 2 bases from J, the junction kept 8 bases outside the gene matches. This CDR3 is CASNPSGAPYEQYF. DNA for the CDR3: TGTGCCAGCAATCCAAGCGGGGCCCCCTACGAGCAGTACTTC.

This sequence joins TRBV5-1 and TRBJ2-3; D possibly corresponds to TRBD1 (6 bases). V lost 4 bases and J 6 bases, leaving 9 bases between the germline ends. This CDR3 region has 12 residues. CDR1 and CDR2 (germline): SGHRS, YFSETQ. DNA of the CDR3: TGCGCCAGCAGCCCAAGGGGGGATACGCAGTATTTT. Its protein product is CASSPRGDTQYF.

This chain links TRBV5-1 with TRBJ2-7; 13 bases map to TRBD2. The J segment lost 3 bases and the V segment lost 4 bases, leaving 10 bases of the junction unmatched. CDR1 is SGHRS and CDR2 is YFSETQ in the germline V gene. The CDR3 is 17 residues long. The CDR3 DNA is TGCGCCAGCAGCAGCCCCCAACGGACTAGCGGGAGCTACGAGCAGTACTTC. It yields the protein CASSSPQRTSGSYEQYF.

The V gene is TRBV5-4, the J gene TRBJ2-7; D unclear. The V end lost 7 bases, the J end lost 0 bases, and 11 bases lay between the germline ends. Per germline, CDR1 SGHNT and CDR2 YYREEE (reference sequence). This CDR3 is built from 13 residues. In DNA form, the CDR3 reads TGTGCCAGCTCAGTGATGAACTCCTACGAGCAGTACTTC. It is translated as CASSVMNSYEQYF. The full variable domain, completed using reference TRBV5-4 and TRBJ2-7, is ETGVTQSPTHLIKTRGQQVTLRCSSQSGHNTVSWYQQALGQGPQFIFQYYREEENGRGNFPPRFSGLQFPNYSSELNVNALELDDSALYLCASSVMNSYEQYFGPGTRLTVT.

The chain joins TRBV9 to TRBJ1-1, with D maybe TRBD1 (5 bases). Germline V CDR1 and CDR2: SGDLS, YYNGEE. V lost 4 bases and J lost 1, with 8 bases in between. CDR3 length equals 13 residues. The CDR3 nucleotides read TGTGCCAGCAGCATGGGGCCGAACACTGAAGCTTTCTTT. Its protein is CASSMGPNTEAFF.

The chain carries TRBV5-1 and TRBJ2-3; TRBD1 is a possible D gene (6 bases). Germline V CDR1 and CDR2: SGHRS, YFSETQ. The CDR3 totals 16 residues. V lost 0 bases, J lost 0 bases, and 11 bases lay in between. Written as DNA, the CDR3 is TGCGCCAGCAGCTTGGAGGCCGGACAGAGCACAGATACGCAGTATTTT. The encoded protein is CASSLEAGQSTDTQYF.

CDR3 amino acids: CASSFAPSEKLFF. CDR3 DNA: TGTGCCAGCAGTTTTGCCCCGAGTGAAAAACTGTTTTTT. The rearrangement joins TRBV25-1 to TRBJ1-4; D not resolved. V was pared by 5 bases and J by 7 bases, with 11 bases between. This CDR3 contains 13 residues. The germline CDR1 and CDR2 sequences are MGHDK and SYGVNS.

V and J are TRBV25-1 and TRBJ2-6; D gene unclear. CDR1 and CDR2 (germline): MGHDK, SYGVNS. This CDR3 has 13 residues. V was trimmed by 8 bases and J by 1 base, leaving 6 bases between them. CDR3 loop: CASGASGANVLTF. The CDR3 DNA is TGTGCCAGCGGTGCTTCTGGGGCCAACGTCCTGACTTTC.

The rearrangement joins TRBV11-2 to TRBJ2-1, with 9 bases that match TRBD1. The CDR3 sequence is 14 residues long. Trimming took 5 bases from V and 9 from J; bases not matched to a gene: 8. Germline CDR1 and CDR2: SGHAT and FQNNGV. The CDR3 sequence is CASSRWGTGSEQFF. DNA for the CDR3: TGTGCCAGCAGCCGATGGGGGACAGGGAGTGAGCAGTTCTTC.

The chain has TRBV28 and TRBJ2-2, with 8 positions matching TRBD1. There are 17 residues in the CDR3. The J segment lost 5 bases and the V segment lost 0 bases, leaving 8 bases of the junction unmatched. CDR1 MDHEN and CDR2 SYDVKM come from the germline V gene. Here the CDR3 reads CASSLWMGQEYTGELFF. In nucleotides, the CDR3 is TGTGCCAGCAGTTTATGGATGGGACAGGAGTATACCGGGGAGCTGTTTTTT.

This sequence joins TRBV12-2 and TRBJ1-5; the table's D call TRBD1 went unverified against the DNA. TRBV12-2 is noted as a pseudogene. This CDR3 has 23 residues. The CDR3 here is CASRLGAGDIQGTGVGSNQPQHF. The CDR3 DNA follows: TGTGCAAGTCGCTTAGGAGCAGGGGACATCCAAGGGACAGGGGTTGGTAGCAATCAGCCCCAGCATTTT.

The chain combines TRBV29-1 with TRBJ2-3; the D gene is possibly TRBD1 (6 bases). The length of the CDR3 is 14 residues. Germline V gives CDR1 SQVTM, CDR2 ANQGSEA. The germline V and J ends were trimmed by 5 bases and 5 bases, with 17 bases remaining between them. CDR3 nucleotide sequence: TGCAGCGTTTACCGGGACAACTATCAAGATACGCAGTATTTT. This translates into CSVYRDNYQDTQYF.

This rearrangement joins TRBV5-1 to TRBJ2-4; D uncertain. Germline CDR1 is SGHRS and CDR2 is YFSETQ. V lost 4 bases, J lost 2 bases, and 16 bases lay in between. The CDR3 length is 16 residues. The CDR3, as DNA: TGCGCCAGCAGCCAATGGAATTACAGTTCCAAAAACATTCAGTACTTC. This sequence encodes CASSQWNYSSKNIQYF.

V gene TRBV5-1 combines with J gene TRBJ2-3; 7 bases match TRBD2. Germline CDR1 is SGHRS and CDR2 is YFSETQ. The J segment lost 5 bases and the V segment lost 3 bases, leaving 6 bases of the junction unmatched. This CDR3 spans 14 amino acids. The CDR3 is CASSWGVAGDTQYF. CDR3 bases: TGCGCCAGCAGCTGGGGAGTAGCGGGAGATACGCAGTATTTT. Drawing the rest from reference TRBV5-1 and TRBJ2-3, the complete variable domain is KAGVTQTPRYLIKTRGQQVTLSCSPISGHRSVSWYQQTPGQGLQFLFEYFSETQRNKGNFPGRFSGRQFSNSRSEMNVSTLELGDSALYLCASSWGVAGDTQYFGPGTRLTVL.

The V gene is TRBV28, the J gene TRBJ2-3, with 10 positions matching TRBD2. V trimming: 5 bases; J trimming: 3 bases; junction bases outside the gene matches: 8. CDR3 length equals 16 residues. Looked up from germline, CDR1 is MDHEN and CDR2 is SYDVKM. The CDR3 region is CASSDPGTSVTDTQYF. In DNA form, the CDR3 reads TGTGCCAGCAGTGACCCCGGGACTAGCGTTACAGATACGCAGTATTTT.

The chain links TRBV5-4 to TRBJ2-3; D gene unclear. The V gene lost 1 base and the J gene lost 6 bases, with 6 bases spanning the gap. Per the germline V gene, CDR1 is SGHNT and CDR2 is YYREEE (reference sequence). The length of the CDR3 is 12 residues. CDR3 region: CASSLQLDTQYF. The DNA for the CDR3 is TGTGCCAGCAGCTTGCAGTTGGATACGCAGTATTTT.

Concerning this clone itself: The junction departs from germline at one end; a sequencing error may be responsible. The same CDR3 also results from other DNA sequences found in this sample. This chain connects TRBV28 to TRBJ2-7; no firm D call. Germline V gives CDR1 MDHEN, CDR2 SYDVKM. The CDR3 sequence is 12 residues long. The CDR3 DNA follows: TGCGCCAGCAGTTTAATTGAGTCTCCGGGGTACTTC. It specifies CASSLIESPGYF.

The CDR3 sequence is CASSLSLNTEAFF. The CDR3 DNA follows: TGTGCCAGCAGTTTATCTCTCAACACTGAAGCTTTCTTT. The chain links TRBV27 to TRBJ1-1; D is ambiguous. The CDR3 has 13 amino acids. V lost 0 bases to trimming and J lost 2 bases, with 4 bases between them. CDR1 and CDR2 (germline): MNHEY, SMNVEV (reference sequence).

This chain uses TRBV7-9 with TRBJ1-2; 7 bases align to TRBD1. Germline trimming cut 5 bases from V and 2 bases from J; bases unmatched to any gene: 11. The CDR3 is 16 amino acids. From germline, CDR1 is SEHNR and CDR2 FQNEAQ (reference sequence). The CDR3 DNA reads TGTGCCAGCAGCCCTTGGGGGACAGCCGACAACTATGGCTACACCTTC. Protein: CASSPWGTADNYGYTF.

The chain's CDR3 is CASQGPRETQYF. In DNA form, the CDR3 reads TGTGCCAGCCAGGGGCCTCGAGAGACCCAGTACTTC. This rearrangement joins TRBV6-6 to TRBJ2-5, with a tentative D call TRBD1 (6 bases). Germline V CDR1 and CDR2: MNHNY, SVGAGI (reference sequence). The V and J ends lost 8 bases and 4 bases respectively, with 11 bases between them. The CDR3 extends over 12 amino acids.

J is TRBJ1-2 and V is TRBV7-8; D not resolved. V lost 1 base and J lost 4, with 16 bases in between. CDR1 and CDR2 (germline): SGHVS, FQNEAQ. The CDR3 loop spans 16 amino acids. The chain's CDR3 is CASSLGPEAEIYGYTF. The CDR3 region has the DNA TGTGCCAGCAGCTTAGGACCCGAGGCTGAAATCTATGGCTACACCTTC.

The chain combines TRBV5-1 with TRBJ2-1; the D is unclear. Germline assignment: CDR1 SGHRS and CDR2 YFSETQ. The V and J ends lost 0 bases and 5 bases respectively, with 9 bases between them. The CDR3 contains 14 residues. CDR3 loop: CASSLVGVDNEQFF. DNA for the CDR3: TGCGCCAGCAGCTTGGTAGGAGTCGACAATGAGCAGTTCTTC.

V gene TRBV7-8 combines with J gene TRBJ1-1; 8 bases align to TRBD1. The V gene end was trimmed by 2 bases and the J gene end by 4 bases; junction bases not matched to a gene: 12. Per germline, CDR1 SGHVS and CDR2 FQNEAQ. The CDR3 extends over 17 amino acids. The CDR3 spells CASSLLQGDPGSTEAFF. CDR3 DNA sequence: TGTGCCAGCAGCTTATTACAGGGGGATCCGGGATCCACTGAAGCTTTCTTT.

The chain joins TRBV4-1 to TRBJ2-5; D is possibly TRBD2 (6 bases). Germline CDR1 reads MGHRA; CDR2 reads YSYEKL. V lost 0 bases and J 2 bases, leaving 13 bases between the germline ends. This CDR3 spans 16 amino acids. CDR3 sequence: CASSQEGPGGQETQYF. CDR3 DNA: TGCGCCAGCAGCCAAGAAGGGCCCGGGGGACAAGAGACCCAGTACTTC.

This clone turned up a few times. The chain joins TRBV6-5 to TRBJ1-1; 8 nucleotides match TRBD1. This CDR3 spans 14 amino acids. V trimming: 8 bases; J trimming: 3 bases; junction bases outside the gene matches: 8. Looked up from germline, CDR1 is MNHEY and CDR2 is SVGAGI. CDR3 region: CASGPFRGHTEAFF. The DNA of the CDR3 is TGTGCCAGCGGACCATTCAGGGGGCACACTGAAGCTTTCTTT.

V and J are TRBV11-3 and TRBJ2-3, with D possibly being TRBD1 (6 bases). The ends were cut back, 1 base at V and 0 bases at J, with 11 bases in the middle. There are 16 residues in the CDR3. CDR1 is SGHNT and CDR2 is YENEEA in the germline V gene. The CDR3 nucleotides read TGTGCCAGCAGCTTAGGTCGCACAGGGAGCACAGATACGCAGTATTTT. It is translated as CASSLGRTGSTDTQYF.

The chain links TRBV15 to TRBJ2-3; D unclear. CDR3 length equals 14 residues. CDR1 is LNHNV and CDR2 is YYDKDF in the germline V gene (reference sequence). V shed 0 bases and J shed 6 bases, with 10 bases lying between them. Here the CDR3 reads CATSRDTMEDTQYF. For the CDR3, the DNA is TGTGCCACCAGCAGAGATACGATGGAGGATACGCAGTATTTT.